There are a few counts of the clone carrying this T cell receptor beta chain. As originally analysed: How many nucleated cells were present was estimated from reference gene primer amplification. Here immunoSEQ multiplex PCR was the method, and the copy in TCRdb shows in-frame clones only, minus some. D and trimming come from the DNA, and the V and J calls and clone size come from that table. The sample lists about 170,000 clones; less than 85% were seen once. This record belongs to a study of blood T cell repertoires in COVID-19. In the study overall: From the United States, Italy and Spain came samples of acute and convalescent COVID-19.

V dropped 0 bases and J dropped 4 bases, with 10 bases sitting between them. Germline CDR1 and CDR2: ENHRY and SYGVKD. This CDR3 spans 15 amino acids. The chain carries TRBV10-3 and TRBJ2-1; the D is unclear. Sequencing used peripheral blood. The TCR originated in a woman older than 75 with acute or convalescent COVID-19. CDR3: CAISESPNTYNEQFF. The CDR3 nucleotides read TGTGCCATCAGTGAGTCTCCTAATACGTACAATGAGCAGTTCTTC.